This TCR beta chain stems from a study of cytotoxic CD8 clonotypes in ibrutinib-treated CLL. Study results and caveats: Patients showed higher baseline clonality than age-matched healthy donors, and it tracked circulating CD8+ T-cell counts. Stable or contracted on treatment, public clonotypes were also uncommon.

Notes on this clone: The antigen is undetermined.

J was trimmed by 5 bases and V by 0 bases; bases with no gene match: 3. This CDR3 is built from 15 residues. Per germline, CDR1 MNHNS and CDR2 SASEGT. Sequenced by immunoSEQ multiplex PCR; TCRdb stores in-frame clones only, minus some. Of more than 200,000 clones detected, less than 75% appear once; the ten largest clones hold 15%. TCR beta library input comprised roughly 1.8 micrograms of genomic DNA from cryopreserved PBMCs. The TCR was taken from a human donor with chronic lymphocytic leukemia. The chain carries TRBV6-1 and TRBJ1-5, with 8 bases that match TRBD1. Material: PBMCs, obtained after 24 months of ibrutinib treatment. In DNA, the CDR3 is TGTGCCAGCAGTGAAGCTGACAGGGGTTATCAGCCCCAGCATTTT. The encoded protein is CASSEADRGYQPQHF.